A single sample is the source of the 28 T cell receptor beta chains below, sequenced in a study of cytomegalovirus exposure and HLA in healthy donors. A multiplex PCR was run with 60 Vbeta primers and 13 Jbeta primers. The data were produced by immunoSEQ multiplex PCR, yet TCRdb's version contains in-frame clones alone and is incomplete. The table has about 180,000 clones, 77% seen once. The sequencing sample was made of PBMCs. The receptors here all came from a woman in her sixties or seventies in good health and CMV-seropositive.

This chain links TRBV29-1 with TRBJ1-1; TRBD1 might be the D (5 bases). CDR1 is SQVTM and CDR2 is ANQGSEA in the germline V gene. Trimming left V 6 bases short and J 0 bases short, with 11 bases between. This CDR3 spans 13 amino acids. CDR3: CSVGGVMNTEAFF. The CDR3 DNA follows: TGCAGCGTGGGGGGGGTCATGAACACTGAAGCTTTCTTT.

There are a few counts of this clone. The V and J genes are TRBV28 and TRBJ1-5; D call uncertain. The length of the CDR3 is 15 residues. Per germline, CDR1 MDHEN and CDR2 SYDVKM. Trimming cost V 2 bases and J 0 bases, with 8 bases left between them. The CDR3 loop reads CASSLVVLSNQPQHF. CDR3 DNA: TGTGCCAGCAGTTTAGTCGTTCTTAGCAATCAGCCCCAGCATTTT. The variable domain in full, completed from reference TRBV28 and TRBJ1-5, reads DVKVTQSSRYLVKRTGEKVFLECVQDMDHENMFWYRQDPGLGLRLIYFSYDVKMKEKGDIPEGYSVSREKKERFSLILESASTNQTSMYLCASSLVVLSNQPQHFGDGTRLSIL.

The genes are TRBV5-4 and TRBJ1-1; tentative D call: TRBD1 (5 bases). The germline gives CDR1 SGHNT, CDR2 YYREEE (reference sequence). V shed 0 bases and J shed 1 base, with 13 bases lying between them. CDR3 length: 16 amino acids. CDR3 sequence: CASSLAWGVANTEAFF. As DNA, the CDR3 is TGTGCCAGCAGCTTGGCCTGGGGGGTTGCGAACACTGAAGCTTTCTTT.

This clone was counted only a few times. The rearrangement joins TRBV6-6 to TRBJ1-1; D is possibly TRBD1 (5 bases). CDR3 length: 14 residues. Trimming removed 2 bases from V and 2 bases from J, with 9 bases in between. Germline V gives CDR1 MNHNY, CDR2 SVGAGI (reference sequence). The CDR3 region is CASSYTQGNTEAFF. As DNA, the CDR3 is TGTGCCAGCAGTTACACCCAGGGTAACACTGAAGCTTTCTTT.

Points on this clone: Lacking the conserved final phenylalanine or tryptophan, this CDR3 likely reflects a read error. The CDR3 protein is CASSYQPGLAYEQYL. CDR3 DNA sequence: TGTGCCAGCAGTTATCAGCCGGGACTAGCATACGAGCAGTACCTC. V is TRBV6-5 and J is TRBJ2-7, with 9 bases that match TRBD2. The CDR3 spans 15 residues. V was clipped by 3 bases and J by 4 bases; unmatched bases: 7. From germline, CDR1 is MNHEY and CDR2 SVGAGI.

This clone was observed a handful of times. The chain employs TRBV7-2 and TRBJ2-7; D remains ambiguous. There are 15 residues in the CDR3. Germline CDR1 reads SGHTA; CDR2 reads FQGNSA. V lost 1 base to trimming and J lost 1 base, with 11 bases between them. This chain's CDR3 is CASSLERELSYEQYF. For the CDR3, the DNA is TGTGCCAGCAGCTTAGAAAGAGAGCTGTCCTACGAGCAGTACTTC.

This chain connects TRBV7-3 to TRBJ2-6, with D perhaps matching TRBD1 (6 bases). Trimming took 5 bases from V and 4 from J, leaving 12 bases between them. The germline V gene has CDR1 SGHTA and CDR2 FQGTGA. CDR3 length equals 15 residues. CDR3 bases: TGTGCCAGCAGCCAAGGGGGACGGGGGGCCAACGTCCTGACTTTC. It translates to CASSQGGRGANVLTF.

CDR3 sequence reads: CASSLSQGAPSYNEQFF. Written as DNA, the CDR3 is TGTGCCAGCAGTTTATCACAGGGGGCTCCCTCCTACAATGAGCAGTTCTTC. The chain has TRBV27 and TRBJ2-1; the match to TRBD1 covers 9 bases. V was pared by 0 bases and J by 0 bases, with 3 bases of the junction left unmatched. Germline CDR1 is MNHEY and CDR2 is SMNVEV (reference sequence). The CDR3 has 17 residues.

A single count supports this clone. The V gene is TRBV7-9, the J gene TRBJ2-1, with D perhaps TRBD1 (6 bases). The V gene's germline CDR1 is SEHNR and CDR2 FQNEAQ (reference sequence). The CDR3 totals 16 residues. Between the trimmed V and J ends, which lost 1 base and 2 bases, there was a span of 12 bases. CDR3 residues: CASSLEVGAPYNEQFF. For the CDR3, the DNA is TGTGCCAGCAGCTTAGAGGTGGGGGCCCCCTACAATGAGCAGTTCTTC.

The CDR3 DNA follows: TGTGCCAGTACCTCCGAGGGTCCTAATTCACCCCTCCACTTT. Translated: CASTSEGPNSPLHF. This chain joins TRBV19 and TRBJ1-6; no firm D call. V lost 7 bases, J lost 6 bases, and 13 bases lay in between. Germline V gene sequence: CDR1 LNHDA, CDR2 SQIVND (reference sequence). The CDR3 runs to 14 residues.

This clone was detected a few times. This chain joins TRBV19 and TRBJ1-2; D unresolved. The CDR3 length is 12 residues. Germline CDR1 reads LNHDA; CDR2 reads SQIVND (reference sequence). V was cut by 4 bases and J by 4 bases, with 7 bases left in between. The CDR3 reads CASSTHSYGYTF. DNA of the CDR3: TGTGCCAGTAGTACCCATAGCTATGGCTACACCTTC.

This rearrangement joins TRBV9 to TRBJ1-6; D is unresolved. The CDR3 has 14 amino acids. Trimming removed 4 bases at V and 6 bases at J, with 11 bases between. Germline loops: CDR1 SGDLS, CDR2 YYNGEE. The CDR3 reads CASSSPSSNSPLHF. The CDR3 bases are TGTGCCAGCAGCTCCCCCTCTAGTAATTCACCCCTCCACTTT.

The chain is built from TRBV11-2 and TRBJ1-4, with D possibly TRBD1 on 6 matching bases. CDR3 size: 14 residues. The germline gives CDR1 SGHAT, CDR2 FQNNGV. The V end lost 5 bases, the J end lost 8 bases, and 15 bases lay between the germline ends. The CDR3 nucleotides read TGTGCCAGCAGCCGGGACAACGGGGACGAAAAACTGTTTTTT. It specifies CASSRDNGDEKLFF.

This clone turned up a few times. Relative to the germline gene, one junction end is altered; a read error may explain this. The rearrangement uses TRBV9 and TRBJ2-6; maybe TRBD2 (6 bases). CDR1 SGDLS and CDR2 YYNGEE come from the germline V gene. The CDR3 has 15 amino acids. The CDR3 DNA sequence: TGTGCCAGCAGCGTAGGAGGGACTGGGGCCAACGGCCTGACTTTC. Translated, it gives CASSVGGTGANGLTF.

The chain combines TRBV30 with TRBJ2-7, with D maybe TRBD2 (5 bases). Looked up from germline, CDR1 is GTSNPN and CDR2 is SVGIG (reference sequence). The CDR3 loop spans 11 amino acids. Trimming cost V 0 bases and J 6 bases, with 6 bases left between them. CDR3: CAWSVSGEQYF. In DNA form, the CDR3 reads TGTGCCTGGAGTGTAAGCGGCGAGCAGTACTTC.

The chain joins TRBV28 to TRBJ2-1; D gene uncertain. In germline, CDR1 is MDHEN, CDR2 SYDVKM. The CDR3 spans 14 residues. Trimming pared 3 bases from V and 2 bases from J, leaving 8 bases between. CDR3 sequence reads: CASSLEFTYNEQFF. The CDR3 region has the DNA TGTGCCAGCAGTTTGGAGTTTACCTACAATGAGCAGTTCTTC.

The rearrangement joins TRBV2 to TRBJ1-1; tentatively, D is TRBD1 (6 bases). The CDR3 is 14 residues long. From germline, CDR1 is SNHLY and CDR2 FYNNEI. With 6 bases removed from V and 0 bases from J, the gap between germline ends came to 11 bases. CDR3 region: CASRVDRMNTEAFF. The CDR3, as DNA: TGTGCCAGCAGGGTAGACAGGATGAACACTGAAGCTTTCTTT.

The DNA of the CDR3 is TGCGCCAGCAGCTTCGCCGGGACAGGGCGCTTCGATGAAGCTTTCTTT. Amino acid sequence: CASSFAGTGRFDEAFF. The gene calls are TRBV4-3 and TRBJ1-1, with 9 bases matching TRBD1. V lost 5 bases, J lost 7 bases, and 14 bases stayed unmatched. The length of the CDR3 is 16 residues. Germline V gives CDR1 LGHNA, CDR2 YSLEER.

The V and J genes are TRBV13 and TRBJ2-1; D is possibly TRBD2 (5 bases). The CDR3 has 16 amino acids. The V gene lost 0 bases and the J gene lost 3 bases, with 12 bases spanning the gap. Per the germline V gene, CDR1 is PRHDT and CDR2 is FYEKMQ (reference sequence). DNA of the CDR3: TGTGCCAGCAGCTTAGGAAGCGGCCCCTACTACAATGAGCAGTTCTTC. It encodes CASSLGSGPYYNEQFF.

This sequence joins TRBV11-1 and TRBJ2-2; 7 nucleotides align to TRBD2. The CDR3 loop spans 14 amino acids. Per germline, CDR1 SGHAT and CDR2 FQDESV (reference sequence). The J segment lost 8 bases and the V segment lost 2 bases, leaving 5 bases of the junction unmatched. The CDR3 region has the DNA TGTGCCAGCAGCTTACTACTAGCGTCGGGGGAGCTGTTTTTT. Amino acids: CASSLLLASGELFF.

V usage is TRBV6-6 and J usage is TRBJ1-2; 8 bases are shared with TRBD1. CDR1 and CDR2 (germline): MNHNY, SVGAGI (reference sequence). V shed 4 bases and J 6 bases; nucleotides not matched to a gene: 10. CDR3 length: 15 residues. The CDR3 sequence: CASSSLTDRADGYTF. The CDR3 nucleotides are TGTGCCAGCAGTTCCCTAACGGACAGGGCGGATGGCTACACCTTC.

The chain links TRBV28 to TRBJ2-7; possible D gene TRBD2, 6 bases. V lost 3 bases, J lost 2 bases, and 14 bases lay in between. Germline CDR1 and CDR2: MDHEN and SYDVKM. The CDR3 is 15 residues long. This CDR3 is CASSFLDYYAYEQYF. DNA for the CDR3: TGTGCCAGCAGTTTTTTGGACTATTATGCCTACGAGCAGTACTTC. Full variable domain (remainder filled in from reference TRBV28 and TRBJ2-7): DVKVTQSSRYLVKRTGEKVFLECVQDMDHENMFWYRQDPGLGLRLIYFSYDVKMKEKGDIPEGYSVSREKKERFSLILESASTNQTSMYLCASSFLDYYAYEQYFGPGTRLTVT.

CDR3 in DNA: TGTGCCAGCAGTTTAGGAGGGGATGGAAACACCATATATTTT. Amino acid sequence: CASSLGGDGNTIYF. The gene calls are TRBV28 and TRBJ1-3; D perhaps matches TRBD1 (5 bases). Per germline, CDR1 MDHEN and CDR2 SYDVKM. V was cut by 2 bases and J by 3 bases, with 8 bases left in between. The CDR3 is 14 amino acids.

This rearrangement joins TRBV29-1 to TRBJ1-4; D is perhaps TRBD1 (5 bases). The ends were cut back, 6 bases at V and 7 bases at J, with 18 bases in the middle. The CDR3 runs 14 residues. Germline V CDR1 and CDR2: SQVTM, ANQGSEA. CDR3 amino acids: CSVSDGGAGEKLFF. The DNA for the CDR3 is TGCAGCGTATCGGACGGAGGGGCAGGTGAAAAACTGTTTTTT.

This clone was counted once. This chain connects TRBV27 to TRBJ1-2; TRBD1 matches at 8 bases. The CDR3 has 14 residues. The ends lost 6 bases at V and 6 bases at J; junction bases unmatched: 9. Per germline, CDR1 MNHEY and CDR2 SMNVEV (reference sequence). The CDR3 spells CASSRRGRGDGYTF. CDR3 DNA: TGTGCCAGCAGCCGCAGGGGGCGAGGGGATGGCTACACCTTC.

The chain combines TRBV18 with TRBJ2-1, with D possibly being TRBD2 (6 bases). Trimming took off 5 bases at V and 1 base at J, with 9 bases between the two ends. CDR3 length: 14 amino acids. Looked up from germline, CDR1 is KGHSH and CDR2 is LQKENI. CDR3 region: CASSASESYNEQFF. CDR3 sequence (DNA): TGTGCCAGCTCAGCTAGCGAATCCTACAATGAGCAGTTCTTC.

The V call is TRBV5-4, the J call TRBJ2-3; 9 nucleotides line up with TRBD2. V lost 7 bases, J lost 3 bases, and 9 bases stayed unmatched. In germline, CDR1 is SGHNT, CDR2 YYREEE (reference sequence). The CDR3 covers 15 residues. CDR3 sequence reads: CASCASGMGTDTQYF. CDR3 bases: TGTGCCAGCTGCGCTAGCGGGATGGGAACAGATACGCAGTATTTT.

The J gene is TRBJ1-6, the V gene TRBV30; D remains ambiguous. V lost 6 bases and J lost 7, with 19 bases in between. There are 15 residues in the CDR3. Germline lookup yields CDR1 GTSNPN and CDR2 SVGIG (reference sequence). CDR3 in amino acids: CACQRTVVRNSPLHF. The CDR3 region has the DNA TGTGCCTGCCAACGAACGGTTGTGCGGAATTCACCCCTCCACTTT.